The next 3 T cell receptor beta chains were all read from a single sample in a study of T cell responses to AZD1222 COVID-19 vaccine. The data were produced by immunoSEQ multiplex PCR, yet TCRdb's version contains in-frame clones alone and is incomplete. The table lists 150,000 to 180,000 clones, around 90% of them singletons. Sequencing was performed on peripheral blood, taken on day 0 of AZD1222 vaccination. Receptors were obtained from an adult in good health.

V and J are TRBV6-2 or TRBV6-3 and TRBJ2-7; 9 bases fit TRBD2. CDR1 is MNHEY, CDR2 SVGEGT, per germline. This CDR3 is built from 15 residues. With 5 bases clipped from V and 0 bases from J, the junction kept 5 bases outside the gene matches. The CDR3 bases are TGTGCCAGCAGTCCCCAGCGGGGGGTCTCCTACGAGCAGTACTTC. It yields the protein CASSPQRGVSYEQYF.

This sequence joins TRBV19 and TRBJ2-1; 12 nucleotides agree with TRBD2. V lost 4 bases and J lost 8; bases outside the gene matches: 6. The CDR3 runs 15 residues. Germline CDR1 LNHDA, CDR2 SQIVND (reference sequence). CDR3 loop: CASSTLAGGPDEQFF. CDR3 bases: TGTGCCAGTAGTACCCTAGCGGGGGGGCCCGATGAGCAGTTCTTC.

The chain links TRBV4-2 to TRBJ1-1; D gene uncertain. The CDR3 covers 15 residues. Germline CDR1 LGHNA, CDR2 YNFKEQ. The ends were cut back, 1 base at V and 6 bases at J, with 15 bases in the middle. The CDR3 loop reads CASSQVGGFGAEAFF. CDR3 DNA: TGTGCCAGCAGCCAAGTCGGAGGGTTTGGCGCTGAAGCTTTCTTT.